Sequencing of this T cell receptor beta chain was carried out in a study of T-cell memory formation after mild COVID-19. Study as a whole: TCR clustering was largely donor specific.

This clonotype came up many times. Its antigen is as yet unknown. The CDR3 extends over 15 amino acids. Deletions cut 4 bases from V and 0 bases from J, with 10 bases between. From germline, CDR1 is SGHTA and CDR2 FQGNSA. Findings and limits, study-wide: Clones shrinking from day 15 to 85 showed even CD4/CD8 mixes; later expanders tilted CD4+. Researchers could not confirm that second-wave clones peaking on day 37 targeted SARS-CoV-2.

Amplification by 5'RACE using constant-segment primers produced TCR alpha and TCR beta cDNA libraries that carried sample barcodes and UMIs. A single record per CDR3 protein comes from TCRdb applying MiXCR to the 5' RACE reads. The repertoire holds around 250,000 distinct CDR3 sequences, with more than 8% as singletons. Sequenced: PBMCs or a T cell subset sorted from them (not recorded which). This clonotype was obtained from a man younger than 35 who had mild COVID-19 (a few samples of this study predate the infection). Cell type and time point are not known. The chain has TRBV7-2 and TRBJ1-5; D gene unclear. The CDR3 spells CASSWYRVSNQPQHF. The CDR3, as DNA: TGTGCCAGCAGCTGGTATCGCGTTAGCAATCAGCCCCAGCATTTT.